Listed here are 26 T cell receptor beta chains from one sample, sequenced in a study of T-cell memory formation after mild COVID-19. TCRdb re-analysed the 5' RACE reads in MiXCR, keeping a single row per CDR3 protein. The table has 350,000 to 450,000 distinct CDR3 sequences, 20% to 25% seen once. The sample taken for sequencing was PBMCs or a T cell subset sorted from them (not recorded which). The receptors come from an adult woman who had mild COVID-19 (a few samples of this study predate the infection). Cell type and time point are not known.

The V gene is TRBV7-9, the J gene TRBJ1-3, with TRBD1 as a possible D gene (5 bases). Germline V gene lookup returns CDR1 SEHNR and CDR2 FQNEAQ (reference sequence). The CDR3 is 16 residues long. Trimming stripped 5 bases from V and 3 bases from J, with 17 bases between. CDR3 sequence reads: CASSLHDSLLGNTIYF. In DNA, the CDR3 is TGTGCCAGCAGCCTCCACGACAGCCTACTTGGAAACACCATATATTTT.

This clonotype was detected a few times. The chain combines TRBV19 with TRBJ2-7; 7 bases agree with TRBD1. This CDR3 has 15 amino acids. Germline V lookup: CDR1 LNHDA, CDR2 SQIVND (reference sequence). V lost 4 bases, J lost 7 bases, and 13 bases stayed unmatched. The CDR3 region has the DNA TGTGCCAGTAGTACGATTAAGGGGGCGGCCGATGAGCAGTACTTC. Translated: CASSTIKGAADEQYF.

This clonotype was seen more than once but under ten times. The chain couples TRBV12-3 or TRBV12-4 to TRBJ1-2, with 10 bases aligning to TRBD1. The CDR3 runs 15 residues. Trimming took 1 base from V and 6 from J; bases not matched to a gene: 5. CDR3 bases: TGTGCCAGCAGTTTAGGAGCGACAGGGGGCGATGGCTACACCTTC. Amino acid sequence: CASSLGATGGDGYTF.

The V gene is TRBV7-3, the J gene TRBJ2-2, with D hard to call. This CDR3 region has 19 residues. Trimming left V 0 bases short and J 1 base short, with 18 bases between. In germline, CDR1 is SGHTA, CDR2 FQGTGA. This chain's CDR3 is CASSLTVLTNGKNTGELFF. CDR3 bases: TGTGCCAGCAGCTTAACTGTACTCACCAATGGGAAGAACACCGGGGAGCTGTTTTTT.

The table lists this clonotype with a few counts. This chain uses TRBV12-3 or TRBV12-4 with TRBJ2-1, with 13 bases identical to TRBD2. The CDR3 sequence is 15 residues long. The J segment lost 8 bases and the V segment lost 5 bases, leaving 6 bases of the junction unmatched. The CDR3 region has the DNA TGTGCCAGCAGTATAACTAGCGGGGGGGCCTATGAGCAGTTCTTC. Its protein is CASSITSGGAYEQFF.

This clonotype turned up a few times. The CDR3 DNA is TGTGCCAGCAGCTTGTCGACTAGGCCGGGCACAGATACGCAGTATTTT. This gives the protein CASSLSTRPGTDTQYF. V is TRBV7-3 and J is TRBJ2-3, with D tentatively TRBD2 (6 bases). Germline V gene lookup returns CDR1 SGHTA and CDR2 FQGTGA. The CDR3 covers 16 residues. V shed 3 bases and J shed 1 base, with 14 bases lying between them.

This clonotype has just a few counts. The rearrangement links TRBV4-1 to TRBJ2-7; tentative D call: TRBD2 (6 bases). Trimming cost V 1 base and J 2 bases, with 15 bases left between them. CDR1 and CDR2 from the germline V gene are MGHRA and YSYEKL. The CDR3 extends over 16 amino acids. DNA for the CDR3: TGCGCCAGCAGCCAAGTAGGGAGGCAGGGCACCTACGAGCAGTACTTC. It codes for CASSQVGRQGTYEQYF.

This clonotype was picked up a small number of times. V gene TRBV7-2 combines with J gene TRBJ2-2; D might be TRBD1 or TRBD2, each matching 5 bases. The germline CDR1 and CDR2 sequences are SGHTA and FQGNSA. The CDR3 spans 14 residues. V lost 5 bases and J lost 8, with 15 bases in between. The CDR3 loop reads CASSPGTGRGELFF. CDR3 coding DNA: TGTGCCAGCAGCCCCGGGACCGGACGGGGGGAGCTGTTTTTT. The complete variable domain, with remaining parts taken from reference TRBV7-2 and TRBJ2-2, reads GAGVSQSPSNKVTEKGKDVELRCDPISGHTALYWYRQSLGQGLEFLIYFQGNSAPDKSGLPSDRFSAERTGGSVSTLTIQRTQQEDSAVYLCASSPGTGRGELFFGEGSRLTVL.

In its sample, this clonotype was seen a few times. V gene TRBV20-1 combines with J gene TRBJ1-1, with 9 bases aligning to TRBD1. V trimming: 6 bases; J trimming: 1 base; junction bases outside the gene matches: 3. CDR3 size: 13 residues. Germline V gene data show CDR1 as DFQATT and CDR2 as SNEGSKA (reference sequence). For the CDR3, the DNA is TGCAGTGCCGGACAGGGGCCGAACACTGAAGCTTTCTTT. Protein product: CSAGQGPNTEAFF.

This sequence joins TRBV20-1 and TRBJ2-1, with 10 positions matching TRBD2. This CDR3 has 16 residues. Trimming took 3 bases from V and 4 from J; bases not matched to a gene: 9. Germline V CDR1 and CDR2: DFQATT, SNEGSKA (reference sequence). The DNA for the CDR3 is TGCAGTGCTAGCCCGACTAGCGGGCCTACTTACAATGAGCAGTTCTTC. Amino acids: CSASPTSGPTYNEQFF.

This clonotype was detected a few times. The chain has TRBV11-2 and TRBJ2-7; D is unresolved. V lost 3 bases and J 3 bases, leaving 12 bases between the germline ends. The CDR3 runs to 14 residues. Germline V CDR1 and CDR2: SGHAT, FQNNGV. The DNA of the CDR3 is TGTGCCAGCAGCTTCTTGGGTTACTTCTACGAGCAGTACTTC. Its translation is CASSFLGYFYEQYF.

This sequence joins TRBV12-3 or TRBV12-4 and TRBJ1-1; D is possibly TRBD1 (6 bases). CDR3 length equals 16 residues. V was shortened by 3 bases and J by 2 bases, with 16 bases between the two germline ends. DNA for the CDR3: TGTGCCAGCAGTTTGGGATTGGGGGCGGCAAACACTGAAGCTTTCTTT. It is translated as CASSLGLGAANTEAFF.

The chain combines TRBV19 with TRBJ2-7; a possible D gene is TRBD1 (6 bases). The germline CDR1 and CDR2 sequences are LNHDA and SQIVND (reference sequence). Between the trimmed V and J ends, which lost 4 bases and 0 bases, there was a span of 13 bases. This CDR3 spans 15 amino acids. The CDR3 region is CASSTRDNPSYEQYF. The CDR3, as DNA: TGTGCCAGTAGTACCCGGGACAATCCCTCCTACGAGCAGTACTTC.

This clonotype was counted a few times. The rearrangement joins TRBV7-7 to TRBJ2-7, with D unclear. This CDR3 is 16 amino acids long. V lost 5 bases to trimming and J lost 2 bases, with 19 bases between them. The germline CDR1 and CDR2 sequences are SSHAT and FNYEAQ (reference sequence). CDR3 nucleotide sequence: TGTGCCAGCAGCAAGATGCGGCTAGTATCTACCTACGAGCAGTACTTC. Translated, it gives CASSKMRLVSTYEQYF.

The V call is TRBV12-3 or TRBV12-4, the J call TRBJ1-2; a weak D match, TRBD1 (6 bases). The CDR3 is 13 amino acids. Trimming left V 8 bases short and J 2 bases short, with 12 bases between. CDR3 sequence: CASRLGQNYGYTF. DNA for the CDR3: TGTGCCAGCCGACTAGGACAGAACTATGGCTACACCTTC.

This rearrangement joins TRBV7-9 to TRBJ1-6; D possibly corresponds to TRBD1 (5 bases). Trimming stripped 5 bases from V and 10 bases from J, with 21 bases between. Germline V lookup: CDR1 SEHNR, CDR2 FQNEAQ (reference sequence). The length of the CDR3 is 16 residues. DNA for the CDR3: TGTGCCAGCAGCCATCTGGGGACCGGGTATTTGTCACCCCTCCACTTT. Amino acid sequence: CASSHLGTGYLSPLHF. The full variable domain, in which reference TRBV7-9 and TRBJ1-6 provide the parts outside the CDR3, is DTGVSQNPRHKITKRGQNVTFRCDPISEHNRLYWYRQTLGQGPEFLTYFQNEAQLEKSRLLSDRFSAERPKGSFSTLEIQRTEQGDSAMYLCASSHLGTGYLSPLHFGNGTRLTVT.

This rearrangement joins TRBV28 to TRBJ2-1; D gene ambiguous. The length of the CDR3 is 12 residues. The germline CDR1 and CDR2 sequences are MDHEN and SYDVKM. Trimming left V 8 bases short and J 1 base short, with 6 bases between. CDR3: CASCISYNEQFF. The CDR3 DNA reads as TGTGCCAGCTGCATTTCCTACAATGAGCAGTTCTTC.

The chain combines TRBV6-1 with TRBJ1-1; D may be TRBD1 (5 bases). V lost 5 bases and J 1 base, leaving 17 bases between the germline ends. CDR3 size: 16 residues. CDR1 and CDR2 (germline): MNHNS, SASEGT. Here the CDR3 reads CASSPRIYTGNTEAFF. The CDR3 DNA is TGTGCCAGCAGTCCGAGAATTTATACAGGGAACACTGAAGCTTTCTTT.

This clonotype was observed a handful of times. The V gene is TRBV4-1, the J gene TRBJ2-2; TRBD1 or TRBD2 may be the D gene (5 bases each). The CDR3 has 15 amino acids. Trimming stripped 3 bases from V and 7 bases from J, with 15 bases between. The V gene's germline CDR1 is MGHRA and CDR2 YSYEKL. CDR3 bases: TGCGCCAGCAGCCACCGGGACCGACGTCGCGGGGAGCTGTTTTTT. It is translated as CASSHRDRRRGELFF.

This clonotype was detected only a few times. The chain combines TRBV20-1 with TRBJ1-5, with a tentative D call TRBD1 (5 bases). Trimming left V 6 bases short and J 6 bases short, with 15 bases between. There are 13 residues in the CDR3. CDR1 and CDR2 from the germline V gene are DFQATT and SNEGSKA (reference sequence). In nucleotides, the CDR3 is TGCAGTGCCACGGGACGGGGGGGTCAGCCCCAGCATTTT. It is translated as CSATGRGGQPQHF.

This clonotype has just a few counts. CDR3 region: CASSPQDNHNEQFF. The CDR3 region has the DNA TGTGCCAGCTCACCACAGGACAACCACAATGAGCAGTTCTTC. This chain joins TRBV18 and TRBJ2-1; possible D gene TRBD1, 5 bases. The CDR3 consists of 14 residues. CDR1 is KGHSH and CDR2 is LQKENI in the germline V gene. V was trimmed by 1 base and J by 5 bases, leaving 9 bases between them.

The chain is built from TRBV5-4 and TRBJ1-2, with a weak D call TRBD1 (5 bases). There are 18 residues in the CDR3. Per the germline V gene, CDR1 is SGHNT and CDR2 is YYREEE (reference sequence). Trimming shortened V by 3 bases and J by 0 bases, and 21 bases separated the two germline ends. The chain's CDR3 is CASSSPARAVGANYGYTF. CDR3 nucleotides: TGTGCCAGCAGCTCACCCGCGAGGGCGGTGGGGGCTAACTATGGCTACACCTTC.

In nucleotides, the CDR3 is TGCGCCAGCAGCTCAAGCGGGGGGGCCACAGATACGCAGTATTTT. Translated: CASSSSGGATDTQYF. The rearrangement uses TRBV4-1 and TRBJ2-3, with 10 bases fitting TRBD2. Germline loops: CDR1 MGHRA, CDR2 YSYEKL. The length of the CDR3 is 15 residues. Losses at the gene ends were 5 bases for V and 2 bases for J; bases not matched to a gene: 4.

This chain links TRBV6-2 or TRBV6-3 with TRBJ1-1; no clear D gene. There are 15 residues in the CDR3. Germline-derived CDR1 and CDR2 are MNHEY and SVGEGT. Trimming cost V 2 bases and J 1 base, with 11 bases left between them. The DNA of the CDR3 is TGTGCCAGCAGTTACGGTGGAGGCGGGAACACTGAAGCTTTCTTT. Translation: CASSYGGGGNTEAFF.

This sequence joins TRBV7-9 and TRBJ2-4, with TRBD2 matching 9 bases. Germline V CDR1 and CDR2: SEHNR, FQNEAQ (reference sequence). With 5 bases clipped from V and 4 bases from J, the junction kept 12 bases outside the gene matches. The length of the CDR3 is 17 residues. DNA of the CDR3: TGTGCCAGCAGCCAAACGAAGGCGGGAGGGCGTAAAAACATTCAGTACTTC. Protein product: CASSQTKAGGRKNIQYF.

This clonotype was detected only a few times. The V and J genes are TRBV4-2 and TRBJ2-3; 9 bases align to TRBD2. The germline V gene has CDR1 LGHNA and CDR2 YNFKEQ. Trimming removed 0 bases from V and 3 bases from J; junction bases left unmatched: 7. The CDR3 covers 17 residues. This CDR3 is CASSQDTSGPMTDTQYF. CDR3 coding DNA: TGTGCCAGCAGCCAAGATACTAGCGGGCCAATGACAGATACGCAGTATTTT.